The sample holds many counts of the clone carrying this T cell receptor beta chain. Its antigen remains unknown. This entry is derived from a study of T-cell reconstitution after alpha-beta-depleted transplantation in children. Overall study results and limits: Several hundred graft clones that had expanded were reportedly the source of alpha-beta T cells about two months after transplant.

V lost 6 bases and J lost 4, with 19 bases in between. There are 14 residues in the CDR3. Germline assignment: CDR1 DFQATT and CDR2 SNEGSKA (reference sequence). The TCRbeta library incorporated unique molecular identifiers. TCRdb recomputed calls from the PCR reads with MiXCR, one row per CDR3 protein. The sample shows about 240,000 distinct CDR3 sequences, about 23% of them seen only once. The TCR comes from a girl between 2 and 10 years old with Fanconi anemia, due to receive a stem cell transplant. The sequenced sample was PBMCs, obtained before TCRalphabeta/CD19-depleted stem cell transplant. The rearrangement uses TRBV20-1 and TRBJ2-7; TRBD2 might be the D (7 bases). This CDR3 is CSADGGLREYEQYF. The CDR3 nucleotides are TGCAGTGCGGACGGGGGGCTTAGGGAGTACGAGCAGTACTTC.